These 23 T cell receptor beta chains originate from one sample sequenced in a study of spatial heterogeneity in lung cancer. TCRdb used MiXCR to reprocess the 5' RACE reads, holding one entry per CDR3 protein. The table has some 9,800 distinct CDR3 sequences, approximately 50% seen once. Study observations and caveats: Mutation counts in tumors were tracked by counts of expanded intratumoral alpha and beta TCRs.

Specified time point: sample taken at primary tumor resection. These receptors have no identified antigens. The input for sequencing was lung tumor tissue, taken at surgery. The receptor source for this set is a female donor with early-stage non-small cell lung cancer.

The count of this clonotype is one. This beta chain is an unintended read in a library built for alpha chains; its size means little. The J gene is TRBJ2-5, the V gene TRBV7-8; D gene ambiguous. Germline CDR1 is SGHVS and CDR2 is FQNEAQ. Trimming took 6 bases from V and 2 from J, leaving 10 bases between them. The CDR3 contains 13 residues. The CDR3 loop is CASSEGMQETQYF. The CDR3 DNA reads TGTGCCAGCAGTGAAGGGATGCAAGAGACCCAGTACTTC.

Points on this clonotype: This beta chain is an off-target read within a library intended for alpha chains, so its frequency means little. This chain connects TRBV14 to TRBJ2-1; no clear D gene. V was cut by 0 bases and J by 1 base, with 7 bases left in between. Germline values: CDR1 SGHDN, CDR2 FVKESK. The CDR3 extends over 15 amino acids. The CDR3 nucleotides read TGTGCCAGCAGCCAAGATGCGGCATCCTACAATGAGCAGTTCTTC. Amino acids: CASSQDAASYNEQFF.

In the case of this clonotype: This beta chain is an unintended read in a library built for alpha chains; its size means little. V is TRBV7-2 and J is TRBJ1-3; D ambiguous. Germline loops: CDR1 SGHTA, CDR2 FQGNSA. CDR3 size: 16 residues. V lost 4 bases to trimming and J lost 11 bases, with 24 bases between them. This chain's CDR3 is CASSSHGVNLKQAIYF. DNA for the CDR3: TGTGCCAGCAGCTCCCATGGGGTTAATCTGAAGCAAGCCATATATTTT.

Notes on this clonotype: In a library made to pick up alpha chains, this beta chain is a stray read with a size that means little. The CDR3 DNA reads as TGCAGTGCTCGGCGACAGTTTAATGAAAAACTGTTTTTT. This translates into CSARRQFNEKLFF. The chain links TRBV20-1 to TRBJ1-4; a weak D match, TRBD1 (5 bases). Germline V gene data show CDR1 as DFQATT and CDR2 as SNEGSKA (reference sequence). Trimming pared 5 bases from V and 4 bases from J, leaving 11 bases between. This CDR3 is 13 amino acids long.

Points on this clonotype: This beta chain lies outside the target of a library built for alpha chains; its clone size means little. V gene TRBV7-6 combines with J gene TRBJ2-2; D unclear. Germline V gene data show CDR1 as SGHVS and CDR2 as FNYEAQ. Trimming shortened V by 5 bases and J by 3 bases, and 7 bases separated the two germline ends. CDR3 size: 13 residues. CDR3 in DNA: TGTGCCAGCAGCCCAACCTACACCGGGGAGCTGTTTTTT. This encodes CASSPTYTGELFF.

A word on this clonotype: This beta chain is an off-target read within a library intended for alpha chains, so its frequency means little. The chain recombines TRBV7-8 with TRBJ2-3; TRBD2 might be the D (6 bases). Deletions cut 1 base from V and 8 bases from J, with 16 bases between. Germline assignment: CDR1 SGHVS and CDR2 FQNEAQ. CDR3 length equals 15 residues. In DNA form, the CDR3 reads TGTGCCAGCAGCTTAGGTGGCGGGGTAGCAGCTACGCAGTATTTT. It is translated as CASSLGGGVAATQYF.

Concerning this clonotype itself: Since no conserved phenylalanine or tryptophan closes the CDR3, a read error is the likely cause. In a library made to pick up alpha chains, this beta chain is a stray read with a size that means little. The chain has TRBV20-1 and TRBJ2-1, with 11 bases matching TRBD2. CDR1 and CDR2 from the germline V gene are DFQATT and SNEGSKA (reference sequence). This CDR3 is built from 13 residues. V was clipped by 5 bases and J by 7 bases; unmatched bases: 4. The CDR3 spells CSALSGGANEQFL. The DNA of the CDR3 is TGCAGTGCTCTTAGCGGGGGGGCAAATGAGCAGTTCCTC.

Remarks on this clonotype: With the library built for alpha chains, this beta chain is off target and its frequency is not meaningful. The CDR3 sequence is CASSQGDREGGYTF. DNA of the CDR3: TGCGCCAGCAGCCAAGGTGACAGGGAGGGAGGCTACACCTTC. The chain is built from TRBV4-1 and TRBJ1-2; the match to TRBD1 covers 7 bases. The CDR3 extends over 14 amino acids. Germline CDR1 reads MGHRA; CDR2 reads YSYEKL. V was pared by 1 base and J by 8 bases, with 7 bases of the junction left unmatched.

About this clonotype itself: The library was built for alpha chains, so this beta chain is an off-target read and its size means little. V gene TRBV5-1 combines with J gene TRBJ2-7, with 7 nucleotides matching TRBD1. CDR3 length equals 13 residues. Germline CDR1 reads SGHRS; CDR2 reads YFSETQ. V lost 5 bases, J lost 5 bases, and 7 bases stayed unmatched. The CDR3 protein is CASRRQGYDEQYF. CDR3 DNA sequence: TGCGCCAGCAGGAGACAGGGTTATGACGAGCAGTACTTC.

About this clonotype itself: Since the library was made to target alpha chains, this beta chain is a stray read and its abundance is not meaningful. V usage is TRBV21-1 and J usage is TRBJ2-7; TRBD2 is the table's D call, not checked against the DNA. TRBV21-1 represents a pseudogene. The CDR3 is 15 residues long. The DNA of the CDR3 is TGTGCCAGCAGCAAATTACTAGCGGGGGGCTACGAGCAGTACTTC. Protein sequence: CASSKLLAGGYEQYF.

A note on this clonotype: This beta chain is a stray sequence in a library constructed for alpha chains; its clone size is not meaningful. This sequence joins TRBV4-2 and TRBJ1-2, with D tentatively TRBD1 (5 bases). Germline lookup yields CDR1 LGHNA and CDR2 YNFKEQ. CDR3 length: 15 residues. V lost 0 bases and J 4 bases, leaving 12 bases between the germline ends. CDR3 amino acids: CASSQDGGRSYGYTF. In DNA, the CDR3 is TGTGCCAGCAGCCAAGATGGGGGACGGAGCTATGGCTACACCTTC.

This clonotype was seen a handful of times. Since it is a stray read in a library aimed at alpha chains, this beta chain has a size that is not meaningful. The genes are TRBV4-1 and TRBJ2-7, with D possibly TRBD2 on 5 matching bases. V was clipped by 3 bases and J by 3 bases, with 9 bases between them. Germline assignment: CDR1 MGHRA and CDR2 YSYEKL. This CDR3 has 13 residues. This CDR3 is CASSHPGNYEQYF. The DNA of the CDR3 is TGCGCCAGCAGCCATCCCGGGAACTACGAGCAGTACTTC.

On this clonotype: This beta chain is an unintended read in a library built for alpha chains; its size means little. The chain employs TRBV6-6 and TRBJ1-5, with D perhaps TRBD1 (6 bases). The germline V gene encodes CDR1 MNHNY and CDR2 SVGAGI (reference sequence). CDR3 length: 13 amino acids. V shed 8 bases and J shed 5 bases, with 13 bases lying between them. CDR3 bases: TGTGCCAGCCACAGGGAAATAGATCAGCCCCAGCATTTT. Its translation is CASHREIDQPQHF.

A word on this clonotype: A library prepared for alpha chains yielded this beta chain as an off-target read; its size is of little meaning. The chain links TRBV12-3 or TRBV12-4 to TRBJ2-7; a possible D gene is TRBD1 (6 bases). With 4 bases removed from V and 2 bases from J, the gap between germline ends came to 15 bases. There are 15 residues in the CDR3. CDR3 region: CASSWGWGPTYEQYF. The CDR3 coding sequence is TGTGCCAGCAGTTGGGGATGGGGGCCCACCTACGAGCAGTACTTC.

The table lists this clonotype with a few counts. This beta chain was picked up by a library intended for alpha chains and is off target, so its count carries little meaning. DNA of the CDR3: TGTGCCAGCAGCCGACATCTAGCGGATTATTACAATGAGCAGTTCTTC. Amino acid sequence: CASSRHLADYYNEQFF. This sequence joins TRBV12-3 or TRBV12-4 and TRBJ2-1, with 7 bases aligning to TRBD2. This CDR3 spans 16 amino acids. V lost 6 bases, J lost 4 bases, and 12 bases stayed unmatched.

This clonotype was seen a single time. This beta chain was picked up by a library intended for alpha chains and is off target, so its count carries little meaning. This chain connects TRBV7-3 to TRBJ2-1; D is uncertain. Trimming pared 3 bases from V and 4 bases from J, leaving 13 bases between. Germline-derived CDR1 and CDR2 are SGHTA and FQGTGA. The CDR3 is 15 amino acids. This chain's CDR3 is CASSLTRTKYNEQFF. Here the CDR3 DNA reads TGTGCCAGCAGCTTGACACGAACCAAATACAATGAGCAGTTCTTC.

Remarks on this clonotype: This beta chain is an unintended read in a library built for alpha chains; its size means little. The chain has TRBV7-9 and TRBJ2-6, with D possibly being TRBD1 (5 bases). The germline gives CDR1 SEHNR, CDR2 FQNEAQ (reference sequence). This CDR3 is built from 17 residues. Trimming stripped 4 bases from V and 2 bases from J, with 15 bases between. The CDR3 loop reads CASSSRASRAGANVLTF. The CDR3 coding sequence is TGTGCCAGCAGCTCCCGGGCCAGCAGGGCTGGGGCCAACGTCCTGACTTTC.

This clonotype appeared a few times. This beta chain is a stray sequence in a library constructed for alpha chains; its clone size is not meaningful. The gene calls are TRBV5-1 and TRBJ2-3; D remains ambiguous. V was cut by 2 bases and J by 2 bases, with 6 bases left in between. The CDR3 sequence is 13 residues long. Per the germline V gene, CDR1 is SGHRS and CDR2 is YFSETQ. CDR3 region: CASSFGDTDTQYF. As DNA, the CDR3 is TGCGCCAGCAGCTTTGGGGACACAGATACGCAGTATTTT.

Regarding this clonotype: This beta chain is an unintended read in a library built for alpha chains; its size means little. The V gene is TRBV14, the J gene TRBJ1-6; D is undetermined. Germline lookup yields CDR1 SGHDN and CDR2 FVKESK. V was shortened by 1 base and J by 5 bases, with 12 bases between the two germline ends. The CDR3 has 16 amino acids. CDR3 region: CASSQGPLGNNSPLHF. The CDR3 DNA reads TGTGCCAGCAGCCAAGGCCCGCTGGGGAATAATTCACCCCTCCACTTT.

Regarding this clonotype: This beta chain is an off-target read within a library intended for alpha chains, so its frequency means little. The rearrangement links TRBV11-1 to TRBJ2-2; no clear D. The germline gives CDR1 SGHAT, CDR2 FQDESV (reference sequence). This CDR3 has 14 residues. V was pared by 4 bases and J by 3 bases, with 9 bases between. This CDR3 reads CASSSYTDTGELFF. For the CDR3, the DNA is TGTGCCAGCAGCTCCTATACAGACACCGGGGAGCTGTTTTTT.

A note on this clonotype: A library made for alpha chains picked up this beta chain off target, so its size means little. The chain combines TRBV6-1 with TRBJ2-7; 7 bases are a match to TRBD1. V gave up 5 bases and J gave up 3 bases; unmatched junction bases: 4. In germline, CDR1 is MNHNS, CDR2 SASEGT. The CDR3 spans 13 residues. The CDR3 is CASSLRDSYEQYF. CDR3 nucleotide sequence: TGTGCCAGCAGTCTCCGGGACAGCTACGAGCAGTACTTC.

There are a few counts of this clonotype. This beta chain is off target for a library built for alpha chains, so its abundance means little. The chain combines TRBV4-1 with TRBJ1-4; D gene unclear. V shed 2 bases and J shed 7 bases, with 17 bases lying between them. Looked up from germline, CDR1 is MGHRA and CDR2 is YSYEKL. The CDR3 totals 16 residues. The CDR3 loop reads CASSQKLRQASEKLFF. The CDR3 nucleotides are TGCGCCAGCAGCCAAAAACTGAGGCAGGCTAGTGAAAAACTGTTTTTT.

A word on this clonotype: This beta chain appears as a stray read in a library generated for alpha chains; its size is not informative. Written as DNA, the CDR3 is TGCAGTGCTAGAGGGCCCCATGAGGTGTACTTC. Its protein product is CSARGPHEVYF. The chain joins TRBV20-1 to TRBJ2-7; D ambiguous. The CDR3 has 11 residues. Germline V gene sequence: CDR1 DFQATT, CDR2 SNEGSKA (reference sequence). V lost 1 base and J lost 12, with 13 bases in between.